This T cell receptor (beta chain) was captured in a study of shared T cell receptors in the human thymus. Generated by immunoSEQ multiplex PCR, the TCRdb table keeps only in-frame clones and is missing some. The sample carries hundreds of thousands of clones, 95% recorded once. With 5 bases clipped from V and 4 bases from J, the junction kept 9 bases outside the gene matches. The CDR3 covers 15 residues. Germline lookup yields CDR1 LNHDA and CDR2 SQIVND (reference sequence). The sequence derives from a human donor. The V gene is TRBV19, the J gene TRBJ2-3, with TRBD2 matching over 7 bases. Sequencing used thymocytes. This CDR3 is CASSYREDRADTQYF. DNA for the CDR3: TGTGCCAGTAGTTACCGGGAGGATCGTGCAGATACGCAGTATTTT.